The 10 T cell receptor beta chains reported below all come from one sample, sequenced in a study of T-cell memory formation after mild COVID-19. TCRdb passed the 5' RACE reads through MiXCR, listing each CDR3 protein once. The data show around 100,000 distinct CDR3 sequences, roughly 10% seen once. Input material: PBMCs or a T cell subset sorted from them (not recorded which). Every receptor here comes from a man younger than 35 who had mild COVID-19 (a few samples of this study predate the infection). Cell type and time point are not known.

The chain joins TRBV13 to TRBJ1-1; TRBD1 matches at 7 bases. Germline CDR1 PRHDT, CDR2 FYEKMQ (reference sequence). CDR3 length equals 13 residues. Trimming took 4 bases from V and 8 from J; bases not matched to a gene: 7. CDR3 DNA: TGTGCCAGCAGCTGGGGGACAGCGGGGGAAGCTTTCTTT. It encodes CASSWGTAGEAFF.

V gene TRBV7-2 combines with J gene TRBJ1-3; no clear D. This CDR3 has 16 amino acids. Germline CDR1 and CDR2: SGHTA and FQGNSA. V was pared by 5 bases and J by 0 bases, with 14 bases between. For the CDR3, the DNA is TGTGCCAGCAGCCAGTCGGGCGTCAGCTCTGGAAACACCATATATTTT. Its translation is CASSQSGVSSGNTIYF.

V usage is TRBV20-1 and J usage is TRBJ2-7; perhaps TRBD2 as D (5 bases). The CDR3 is 15 amino acids. The V gene lost 3 bases and the J gene lost 1 base, with 16 bases spanning the gap. Germline loops: CDR1 DFQATT, CDR2 SNEGSKA (reference sequence). The CDR3 here is CSASWSLAESYEQYF. DNA of the CDR3: TGCAGTGCTAGTTGGTCGCTAGCCGAGTCCTACGAGCAGTACTTC.

This clonotype has only a few counts. The V call is TRBV7-9, the J call TRBJ1-1; D remains unclear. Germline V gene sequence: CDR1 SEHNR, CDR2 FQNEAQ (reference sequence). This CDR3 has 15 residues. Deletions cut 1 base from V and 7 bases from J, with 16 bases between. The CDR3: CASSLGPPPVVEAFF. Here the CDR3 DNA reads TGTGCCAGCAGCTTAGGCCCGCCCCCAGTCGTTGAAGCTTTCTTT.

This clonotype was seen repeatedly, ten times or more. The chain recombines TRBV12-3 or TRBV12-4 with TRBJ2-7, with 10 bases aligning to TRBD2. The CDR3 covers 15 residues. Losses at the gene ends were 3 bases for V and 4 bases for J; bases not matched to a gene: 6. CDR3 loop: CASSFEGLAVYEQYF. CDR3 coding DNA: TGTGCCAGCAGTTTCGAAGGACTAGCGGTATACGAGCAGTACTTC.

The sample holds a few counts of this clonotype. The rearrangement joins TRBV11-2 to TRBJ2-3; TRBD2 is a possible D gene (6 bases). The CDR3 has 15 amino acids. Germline-derived CDR1 and CDR2 are SGHAT and FQNNGV. The germline V and J ends were trimmed by 5 bases and 2 bases, with 14 bases remaining between them. The CDR3 DNA sequence: TGTGCCAGCAGCACAACGGGCGGGGTCACAGATACGCAGTATTTT. Amino acid sequence: CASSTTGGVTDTQYF.

This clonotype was recorded a few times. The CDR3 sequence: CASSKGGTDTQYF. In DNA form, the CDR3 reads TGTGCCAGCAGTAAAGGGGGGACAGATACGCAGTATTTT. J is TRBJ2-3 and V is TRBV6-6, with D tentatively TRBD1 or TRBD2 (6 bases each). CDR3 size: 13 residues. V was cut by 5 bases and J by 3 bases, with 9 bases left in between. In germline, CDR1 is MNHNY, CDR2 SVGAGI (reference sequence).

J is TRBJ2-1 and V is TRBV4-2; TRBD2 aligns across 7 bases. The CDR3 totals 15 residues. Germline V gives CDR1 LGHNA, CDR2 YNFKEQ. V shed 3 bases, J shed 7 bases, and the junction held 9 bases outside the gene matches. Here the CDR3 reads CASSQRGTTRNEQFF. CDR3 sequence (DNA): TGTGCCAGCAGCCAGCGCGGGACTACCCGAAATGAGCAGTTCTTC.

This clonotype was seen ten or more times. This chain links TRBV6-5 with TRBJ2-3, with D tentatively TRBD1 (5 bases). The V and J ends lost 5 bases and 1 base respectively, with 10 bases between them. The length of the CDR3 is 14 residues. Germline-derived CDR1 and CDR2 are MNHEY and SVGAGI. CDR3 loop: CASSGWGGTDTQYF. The CDR3 region has the DNA TGTGCCAGCAGTGGGTGGGGCGGCACAGATACGCAGTATTTT.

The CDR3 is CSVELGRGPPKEQFF. In nucleotides, the CDR3 is TGCAGCGTTGAATTAGGCAGGGGGCCCCCCAAGGAGCAGTTCTTC. The genes are TRBV29-1 and TRBJ2-1, with 8 bases matching TRBD1. With 2 bases clipped from V and 10 bases from J, the junction kept 13 bases outside the gene matches. The CDR3 is 15 residues long. Germline CDR1 is SQVTM and CDR2 is ANQGSEA.